The T cell receptor (beta chain) described here comes from a study of blood T cell repertoires in COVID-19. About the research overall: T cells, B-cell-depleted T cells, or PBMCs supplied cDNA or gDNA.

This CDR3 is built from 13 residues. Germline trimming cut 4 bases from V and 4 bases from J; bases unmatched to any gene: 1. The germline V gene has CDR1 MNHEY and CDR2 SVGAGI. Worth noting for this clone: Other DNA variants within this sample encode the same CDR3.

Sequenced by immunoSEQ multiplex PCR; TCRdb stores in-frame clones only, minus some. Of over 200,000 clones detected, around 85% appear once; the ten largest clones hold 0.72%. The source material was peripheral blood. This TCR came from a man aged 40-49 years with acute or convalescent COVID-19. V usage is TRBV6-5 and J usage is TRBJ1-2, with TRBD1 matching 9 bases. The CDR3 region has the DNA TGTGCCAGCAGTTCGGGACAGGGCTATGGCTACACCTTC. It yields the protein CASSSGQGYGYTF.